These 26 T cell receptor beta chains share one sample of origin, sequenced in a study of blood T cell repertoires in COVID-19. Some clones are missing from TCRdb's copy, which holds only in-frame ones; the method was immunoSEQ multiplex PCR. Among about 110,000 clones, 70% to 90% were seen once, and the ten largest hold around 1.1%. Specimen: peripheral blood. Receptors originate from a human donor in a cohort sampled during active COVID-19.

The table lists this clone with a count of one. V usage is TRBV5-1 and J usage is TRBJ2-3; a weak D match, TRBD2 (5 bases). Per the germline V gene, CDR1 is SGHRS and CDR2 is YFSETQ. Trimming pared 7 bases from V and 0 bases from J, leaving 21 bases between. The CDR3 covers 17 residues. CDR3 DNA: TGCGCCAGCTGGCCCGGAGGCTCTTCCAAGAGCACAGATACGCAGTATTTT. This translates into CASWPGGSSKSTDTQYF. The full variable domain, in which reference TRBV5-1 and TRBJ2-3 provide the parts outside the CDR3, is KAGVTQTPRYLIKTRGQQVTLSCSPISGHRSVSWYQQTPGQGLQFLFEYFSETQRNKGNFPGRFSGRQFSNSRSEMNVSTLELGDSALYLCASWPGGSSKSTDTQYFGPGTRLTVL.

This chain connects TRBV6-6 to TRBJ2-1; 11 nucleotides line up with TRBD2. The germline CDR1 and CDR2 sequences are MNHNY and SVGAGI (reference sequence). Trimming at V came to 7 bases and at J to 7 bases, leaving 9 bases not matched to a gene. The CDR3 is 15 amino acids. The CDR3 region is CASNTGLAVRNEQFF. As DNA, the CDR3 is TGTGCCAGCAACACGGGACTAGCGGTTAGGAATGAGCAGTTCTTC.

The CDR3 DNA follows: TGTGCCACCAGCAGAGGGAGGACAGCGAACACTGAAGCTTTCTTT. Residues: CATSRGRTANTEAFF. The chain recombines TRBV15 with TRBJ1-1, with D tentatively TRBD1 (6 bases). The CDR3 runs 15 residues. CDR1 is LNHNV and CDR2 is YYDKDF in the germline V gene (reference sequence). The V end was cut by 1 base, the J end by 1 base, with 10 bases between.

The chain combines TRBV24-1 with TRBJ2-5; D is unresolved. Trimming removed 4 bases at V and 2 bases at J, with 10 bases between. The CDR3 has 14 amino acids. Germline values: CDR1 KGHDR, CDR2 SFDVKD. CDR3 nucleotide sequence: TGTGCCACCAGTGACGCCGGGTCACAAGAGACCCAGTACTTC. Translating it yields CATSDAGSQETQYF.

V gene TRBV19 combines with J gene TRBJ1-1, with unresolved D. The CDR3 totals 14 residues. Germline V gives CDR1 LNHDA, CDR2 SQIVND (reference sequence). The germline V and J ends were trimmed by 3 bases and 0 bases, with 8 bases remaining between them. CDR3 nucleotide sequence: TGTGCCAGTAGTATGATGGAGTTGAACACTGAAGCTTTCTTT. Its protein is CASSMMELNTEAFF. Full variable domain (remainder filled in from reference TRBV19 and TRBJ1-1): DGGITQSPKYLFRKEGQNVTLSCEQNLNHDAMYWYRQDPGQGLRLIYYSQIVNDFQKGDIAEGYSVSREKKESFPLTVTSAQKNPTAFYLCASSMMELNTEAFFGQGTRLTVV.

The chain is built from TRBV2 and TRBJ1-1; perhaps TRBD1 as D (6 bases). The CDR3 sequence is 13 residues long. The V end was cut by 6 bases, the J end by 3 bases, with 11 bases between. The germline CDR1 and CDR2 sequences are SNHLY and FYNNEI. CDR3 in DNA: TGTGCCAGCAGCCGGGACATGGACACTGAAGCTTTCTTT. Translation: CASSRDMDTEAFF.

The rearrangement joins TRBV19 to TRBJ2-4; TRBD1 might be the D (5 bases). The CDR3 length is 13 residues. CDR1 LNHDA and CDR2 SQIVND come from the germline V gene (reference sequence). V was cut by 6 bases and J by 6 bases, with 12 bases left in between. The CDR3 DNA sequence: TGTGCCAGTAGAACTTCCCAGGGAAACATTCAGTACTTC. It specifies CASRTSQGNIQYF. Together with reference TRBV19 and TRBJ2-4, the CDR3 gives the full variable domain: DGGITQSPKYLFRKEGQNVTLSCEQNLNHDAMYWYRQDPGQGLRLIYYSQIVNDFQKGDIAEGYSVSREKKESFPLTVTSAQKNPTAFYLCASRTSQGNIQYFGAGTRLSVL.

The sample holds one count of this clone. This chain's CDR3 is CASSPRPAQETQYF. Written as DNA, the CDR3 is TGTGCCAGCAGCCCTAGGCCGGCCCAAGAGACCCAGTACTTC. This chain uses TRBV7-6 with TRBJ2-5; no definite D call. The V end lost 5 bases, the J end lost 1 base, and 11 bases lay between the germline ends. Germline CDR1 reads SGHVS; CDR2 reads FNYEAQ. This CDR3 has 14 residues.

The chain links TRBV9 to TRBJ1-5; D remains unclear. Per the germline V gene, CDR1 is SGDLS and CDR2 is YYNGEE. V was shortened by 7 bases and J by 0 bases, with 11 bases between the two germline ends. CDR3 length: 14 residues. CDR3 bases: TGTGCCAGCTCCCCTGAGATTAGCAATCAGCCCCAGCATTTT. Translating it yields CASSPEISNQPQHF.

The chain couples TRBV2 to TRBJ2-2, with D possibly TRBD1 on 7 matching bases. Trimming took 6 bases from V and 6 from J, leaving 11 bases between them. This CDR3 has 13 amino acids. The germline V gene encodes CDR1 SNHLY and CDR2 FYNNEI. The DNA for the CDR3 is TGTGCCAGCAGGGAGGGGACAGCCGGGGAGCTGTTTTTT. Its protein is CASREGTAGELFF.

This clone was observed once. The J gene is TRBJ1-1, the V gene TRBV19, with 11 bases identical to TRBD1. This CDR3 has 14 residues. J gave up 5 bases and V 5 bases, and 4 bases lay outside the gene matches. The germline V gene encodes CDR1 LNHDA and CDR2 SQIVND (reference sequence). CDR3 region: CASSGQGAGTEAFF. CDR3 in DNA: TGTGCCAGTAGTGGACAGGGGGCTGGGACTGAAGCTTTCTTT.

V and J are TRBV7-9 and TRBJ2-2; 9 bases line up with TRBD1. V was pared by 4 bases and J by 4 bases, with 13 bases of the junction left unmatched. The CDR3 loop spans 18 amino acids. In germline, CDR1 is SEHNR, CDR2 FQNEAQ (reference sequence). The CDR3 DNA sequence: TGTGCCAGCAGCTCCGGGACAGGGAAGATCTTTGGCACCGGGGAGCTGTTTTTT. Amino acid sequence: CASSSGTGKIFGTGELFF.

The chain is built from TRBV11-2 and TRBJ2-6; 9 bases align to TRBD1. This CDR3 spans 17 amino acids. In germline, CDR1 is SGHAT, CDR2 FQNNGV. The V segment lost 4 bases and the J segment 4 bases; nucleotides outside the gene matches: 8. The CDR3 reads CASSSGQGNSGANVLTF. The CDR3 nucleotides are TGTGCCAGCAGCTCGGGACAGGGCAATTCCGGGGCCAACGTCCTGACTTTC. Full variable domain (rest looked up from reference TRBV11-2 and TRBJ2-6): EAGVAQSPRYKIIEKRQSVAFWCNPISGHATLYWYQQILGQGPKLLIQFQNNGVVDDSQLPKDRFSAERLKGVDSTLKIQPAKLEDSAVYLCASSSGQGNSGANVLTFGAGSRLTVL.

This chain connects TRBV12-5 to TRBJ2-2; 12 positions agree with TRBD1. This CDR3 has 19 residues. Germline V gene lookup returns CDR1 LGHNT and CDR2 FRNRAP. V shed 0 bases, J shed 1 base, and the junction held 6 bases outside the gene matches. Written as DNA, the CDR3 is TGTGCTAGTGGTTTGGTCCGGGACAGGGGGCAATTGAACACCGGGGAGCTGTTTTTT. It encodes CASGLVRDRGQLNTGELFF.

The V gene is TRBV5-3, the J gene TRBJ1-2; 10 bases are a match to TRBD1. TRBV5-3 is assigned to the ORF class and has an uncertain function. There are 19 residues in the CDR3. Trimming removed 2 bases from V and 5 bases from J; junction bases left unmatched: 18. The CDR3 protein is CARSFQMGTGDWPFYGYTF. The CDR3 nucleotides are TGTGCCAGAAGCTTTCAGATGGGGACAGGGGATTGGCCTTTTTATGGCTACACCTTC.

This clone was counted once. The chain recombines TRBV5-1 with TRBJ2-3, with a possible D match to TRBD2 (7 bases). This CDR3 has 14 residues. Trimming removed 4 bases from V and 0 bases from J, with 9 bases in between. CDR1 and CDR2 (germline): SGHRS, YFSETQ. The CDR3: CASSKGGSTDTQYF. CDR3 nucleotides: TGCGCCAGCAGCAAGGGGGGGAGCACAGATACGCAGTATTTT.

V usage is TRBV2 and J usage is TRBJ2-7; 7 bases map to TRBD1. The CDR3 is 12 amino acids. J lost 4 bases, V lost 4 bases, and 1 base had no gene match. Germline V gene data show CDR1 as SNHLY and CDR2 as FYNNEI. Here the CDR3 DNA reads TGTGCCAGCAGTGTGGGACAGTACGAGCAGTACTTC. Amino acids: CASSVGQYEQYF.

The chain joins TRBV5-1 to TRBJ2-3, with D perhaps TRBD1 (6 bases). Trimming removed 0 bases from V and 5 bases from J, with 13 bases in between. Germline V gene data show CDR1 as SGHRS and CDR2 as YFSETQ. The CDR3 runs 15 residues. This CDR3 is CASSLVTGSGDTQYF. The CDR3, as DNA: TGCGCCAGCAGCTTGGTTACAGGGTCCGGAGATACGCAGTATTTT.

With respect to this clone: Other nucleotide sequences from this sample produce the same CDR3. The rearrangement uses TRBV5-1 and TRBJ1-2, with 7 bases lining up with TRBD1. Germline lookup yields CDR1 SGHRS and CDR2 YFSETQ. V lost 4 bases to trimming and J lost 3 bases; unmatched junction nucleotides: 3. This CDR3 spans 13 amino acids. The CDR3: CASSPGQDYGYTF. DNA for the CDR3: TGCGCCAGCAGCCCAGGACAGGACTATGGCTACACCTTC. The variable domain in full, completed from reference TRBV5-1 and TRBJ1-2, reads KAGVTQTPRYLIKTRGQQVTLSCSPISGHRSVSWYQQTPGQGLQFLFEYFSETQRNKGNFPGRFSGRQFSNSRSEMNVSTLELGDSALYLCASSPGQDYGYTFGSGTRLTVV.

The chain links TRBV9 to TRBJ1-2; 7 nucleotides match TRBD1. The CDR3 extends over 17 amino acids. V was pared by 3 bases and J by 0 bases, with 11 bases of the junction left unmatched. Germline loops: CDR1 SGDLS, CDR2 YYNGEE. The CDR3 protein is CASSARGRGFSNYGYTF. CDR3 nucleotide sequence: TGTGCCAGCAGCGCCCGGGGCAGGGGGTTTTCTAACTATGGCTACACCTTC.

The chain joins TRBV21-1 to TRBJ2-3; TRBD2, the table's D call, was not compared with the DNA. TRBV21-1 is a documented pseudogene. This CDR3 has 17 residues. CDR3 sequence reads: CASRAASGRAFTDTQYF. In DNA form, the CDR3 reads TGTGCCAGCAGGGCGGCTAGCGGGAGGGCATTCACAGATACGCAGTATTTT.

The V gene is TRBV10-3, the J gene TRBJ2-3; D uncertain. This CDR3 is 12 amino acids long. From germline, CDR1 is ENHRY and CDR2 SYGVKD. Trimming shortened V by 0 bases and J by 5 bases, and 3 bases separated the two germline ends. The CDR3 DNA is TGTGCCATCAGTGAGTCCGGAGATACGCAGTATTTT. Translation gives CAISESGDTQYF.

The chain is built from TRBV5-1 and TRBJ2-5; D might be TRBD2 (5 bases). The CDR3 has 15 amino acids. Deletions cut 4 bases from V and 1 base from J, with 14 bases between. Germline V gene lookup returns CDR1 SGHRS and CDR2 YFSETQ. The CDR3 loop is CASSREWELQETQYF. In nucleotides, the CDR3 is TGCGCCAGCAGCCGGGAATGGGAGCTCCAAGAGACCCAGTACTTC.

CDR3 sequence: CASSDDGTGSQPQHF. In DNA form, the CDR3 reads TGTGCCAGCAGTGACGACGGGACAGGGAGTCAGCCCCAGCATTTT. V is TRBV6-2 or TRBV6-3 and J is TRBJ1-5, with 9 bases fitting TRBD1. The germline CDR1 and CDR2 sequences are MNHEY and SVGEGT. This CDR3 comprises 15 residues. V was pared by 5 bases and J by 6 bases, with 8 bases of the junction left unmatched.

The gene calls are TRBV29-1 and TRBJ1-1; D perhaps matches TRBD1 (6 bases). This CDR3 comprises 13 residues. Trimming stripped 4 bases from V and 1 base from J, with 10 bases between. Germline V CDR1 and CDR2: SQVTM, ANQGSEA. CDR3 sequence reads: CSVVETGNTEAFF. The CDR3 nucleotides read TGCAGCGTTGTGGAGACAGGGAACACTGAAGCTTTCTTT.

This clone has just one count. The gene calls are TRBV7-2 and TRBJ2-1, with a possible D match to TRBD2 (5 bases). This CDR3 comprises 13 residues. Trimming removed 3 bases from V and 10 bases from J, with 13 bases in between. In germline, CDR1 is SGHTA, CDR2 FQGNSA. CDR3 region: CASSFTSFPEQFF. The CDR3 region has the DNA TGTGCCAGCAGCTTCACTAGTTTCCCCGAGCAGTTCTTC. The variable domain in full, completed from reference TRBV7-2 and TRBJ2-1, reads GAGVSQSPSNKVTEKGKDVELRCDPISGHTALYWYRQSLGQGLEFLIYFQGNSAPDKSGLPSDRFSAERTGGSVSTLTIQRTQQEDSAVYLCASSFTSFPEQFFGPGTRLTVL.